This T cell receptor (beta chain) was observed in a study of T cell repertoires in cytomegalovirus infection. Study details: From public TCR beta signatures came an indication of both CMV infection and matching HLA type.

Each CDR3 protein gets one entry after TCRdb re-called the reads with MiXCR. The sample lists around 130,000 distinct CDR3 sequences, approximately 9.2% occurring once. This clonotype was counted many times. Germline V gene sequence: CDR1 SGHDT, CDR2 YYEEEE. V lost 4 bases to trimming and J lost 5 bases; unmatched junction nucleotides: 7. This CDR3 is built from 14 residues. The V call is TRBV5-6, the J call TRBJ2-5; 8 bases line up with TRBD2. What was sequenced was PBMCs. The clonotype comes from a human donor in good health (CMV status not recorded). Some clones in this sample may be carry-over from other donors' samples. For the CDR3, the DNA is TGTGCCAGCAGCCTACAACCGGGGGGGGAGACCCAGTACTTC. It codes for CASSLQPGGETQYF.